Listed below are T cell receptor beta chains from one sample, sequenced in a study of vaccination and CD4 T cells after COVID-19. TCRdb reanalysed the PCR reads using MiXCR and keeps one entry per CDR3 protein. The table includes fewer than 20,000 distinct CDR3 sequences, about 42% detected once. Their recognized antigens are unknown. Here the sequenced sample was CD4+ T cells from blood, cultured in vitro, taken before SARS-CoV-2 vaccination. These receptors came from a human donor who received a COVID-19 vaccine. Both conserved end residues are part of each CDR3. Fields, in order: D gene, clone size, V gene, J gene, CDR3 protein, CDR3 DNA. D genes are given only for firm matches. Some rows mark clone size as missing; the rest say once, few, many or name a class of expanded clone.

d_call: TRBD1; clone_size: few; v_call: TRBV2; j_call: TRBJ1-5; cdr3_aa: CASSTGGPTNQPQHF; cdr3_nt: TGTGCCAGCAGTACAGGGGGCCCCACCAATCAGCCCCAGCATTTT
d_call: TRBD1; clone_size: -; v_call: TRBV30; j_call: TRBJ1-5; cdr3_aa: CAWSPGQASNQPQHF; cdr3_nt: TGTGCCTGGAGCCCCGGACAGGCAAGCAATCAGCCCCAGCATTTT
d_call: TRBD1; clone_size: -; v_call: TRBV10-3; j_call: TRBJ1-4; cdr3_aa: CAISDPTGVGEKLFF; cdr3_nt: TGTGCCATCAGTGACCCGACAGGGGTAGGGGAAAAACTGTTTTTT
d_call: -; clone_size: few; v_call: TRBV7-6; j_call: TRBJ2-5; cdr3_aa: CASSTTGLTETQYF; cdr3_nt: TGTGCCAGCAGCACAACCGGACTGACGGAGACCCAGTACTTC
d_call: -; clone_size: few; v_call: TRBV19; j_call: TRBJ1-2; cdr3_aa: CASSSNRGDRYTF; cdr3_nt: TGTGCCAGTAGTTCCAACCGTGGGGACCGTTACACCTTC
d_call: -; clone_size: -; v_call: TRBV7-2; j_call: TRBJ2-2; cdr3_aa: CASSLLQGGIGELFF; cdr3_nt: TGTGCCAGCAGCTTATTACAGGGAGGGATCGGGGAGCTGTTTTTT
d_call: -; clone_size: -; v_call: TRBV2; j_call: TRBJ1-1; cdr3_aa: CASSAQGMGTEAFF; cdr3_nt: TGTGCCAGCAGTGCACAGGGAATGGGGACTGAAGCTTTCTTT
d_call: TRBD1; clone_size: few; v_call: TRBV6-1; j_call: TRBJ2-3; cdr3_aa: CASSVTGLTDTQYF; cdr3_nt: TGTGCCAGCAGTGTGACAGGGCTTACAGATACGCAGTATTTT
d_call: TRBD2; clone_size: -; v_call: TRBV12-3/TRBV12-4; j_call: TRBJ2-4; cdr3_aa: CASSFRSGGVGKNIQYF; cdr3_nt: TGTGCCAGCAGTTTTAGGAGCGGGGGGGTGGGCAAAAACATTCAGTACTTC
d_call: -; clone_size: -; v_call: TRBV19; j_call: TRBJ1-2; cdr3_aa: CASSPDTNYGYTF; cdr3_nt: TGTGCCAGTAGTCCAGACACTAACTATGGCTACACCTTC
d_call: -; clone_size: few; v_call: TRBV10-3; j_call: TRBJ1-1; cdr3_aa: CAISGTLRHGTEAFF; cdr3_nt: TGTGCCATCAGTGGGACCTTGAGACACGGCACTGAAGCTTTCTTT
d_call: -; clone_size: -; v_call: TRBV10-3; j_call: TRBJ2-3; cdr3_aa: CAISEFRGSTDTQYF; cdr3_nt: TGTGCCATCAGTGAGTTTCGGGGTAGCACAGATACGCAGTATTTT
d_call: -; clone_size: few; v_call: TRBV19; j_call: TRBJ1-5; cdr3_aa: CASSILEEDYSNQPQHF; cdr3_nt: TGTGCCAGTAGTATATTGGAGGAAGACTATAGCAATCAGCCCCAGCATTTT
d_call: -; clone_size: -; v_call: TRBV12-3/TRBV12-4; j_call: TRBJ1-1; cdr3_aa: CASTLLSGAGTEAFF; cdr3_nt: TGTGCCAGCACCCTTCTTTCGGGCGCGGGCACTGAAGCTTTCTTT
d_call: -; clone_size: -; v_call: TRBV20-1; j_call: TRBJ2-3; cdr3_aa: CSANPLGEGQYF; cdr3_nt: TGCAGTGCTAATCCCCTGGGCGAGGGGCAGTATTTT
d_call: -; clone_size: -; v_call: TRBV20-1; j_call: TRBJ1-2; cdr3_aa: CSARPVGSGNYGYTF; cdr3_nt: TGCAGTGCCAGACCGGTCGGGTCAGGGAACTATGGCTACACCTTC